This passage covers 4 T cell receptor beta chains from one sample sequenced in a study of post-analysis software for immune sequencing data. Study outcomes and limitations: TRBV5-6, TRBV5-1 and TRBV20-1 were among a few TRBV segments more frequent in patients than controls.

TCR beta cDNA libraries included unique molecular identifiers. Each CDR3 protein is one row after TCRdb ran MiXCR on the PCR reads. The sample has some 800,000 distinct CDR3 sequences, more than 45% seen once; the top ten hold around 4.7%. Their cognate antigens are unknown. Sequencing used blood. The receptors derive from a girl between 10 and 17 years old with multiple sclerosis.

The chain has TRBV27 and TRBJ2-1, with TRBD2 identical over 9 bases. V lost 7 bases and J lost 10; bases outside the gene matches: 14. The CDR3 covers 15 residues. The germline V gene has CDR1 MNHEY and CDR2 SMNVEV (reference sequence). The CDR3 sequence: CASTRRGSGSGEQFF. The CDR3 DNA sequence: TGTGCCAGCACTCGGAGGGGTAGCGGGAGCGGGGAGCAGTTCTTC.

The CDR3, as DNA: TGTGCCAGCAGCCCCGGACTAGGGCTCGTCAATGAGCAGTTCTTC. Translation gives CASSPGLGLVNEQFF. J is TRBJ2-1 and V is TRBV12-3 or TRBV12-4; 7 bases fit TRBD2. This CDR3 region has 15 residues. Germline trimming cut 6 bases from V and 6 bases from J; bases unmatched to any gene: 11.

The chain combines TRBV2 with TRBJ2-3; 8 bases line up with TRBD1. Trimming removed 1 base from V and 6 bases from J; junction bases left unmatched: 9. CDR1 is SNHLY and CDR2 is FYNNEI in the germline V gene. This CDR3 is 16 amino acids long. DNA for the CDR3: TGTGCCAGCAGTGAAGATCGACAGGGGAGATGGGATACGCAGTATTTT. As protein: CASSEDRQGRWDTQYF.

In its sample, this clonotype was seen a few times. The chain couples TRBV10-3 to TRBJ2-1; D may be TRBD2 (5 bases). The CDR3 has 14 amino acids. Germline values: CDR1 ENHRY, CDR2 SYGVKD. Trimming removed 0 bases at V and 10 bases at J, with 13 bases between. CDR3 bases: TGTGCCATCAGTGAGTCGAACCATGGGGAGGAGCAGTTCTTC. Its translation: CAISESNHGEEQFF.